The clone carrying this T cell receptor (beta chain) was observed once. The antigen is not known. The sample belongs to a study of beta chain features in type 1 diabetes. Whole-study findings and limits: PCR may have favored shorter templates equally in patients and controls. Naive, central memory and regulatory TCRB repertoires appeared more similar among patients than healthy donors. Fewer junction insertions and more nucleotide deletions appeared in type 1 diabetes patients.

Cell sorting via CD45RO/CCR7/CD25/CD127/CD95/CD27 was performed to obtain CD4+ naive, central memory, regulatory and stem cell-like memory cells. This CDR3 region has 17 residues. The ends lost 0 bases at V and 5 bases at J; junction bases unmatched: 10. Per the germline V gene, CDR1 is MGHRA and CDR2 is YSYEKL. Expressed TCRB transcripts were sequenced, since all the RNA that had been isolated was reverse transcribed. The repertoire was sequenced with immunoSEQ multiplex PCR; TCRdb's copy has only in-frame clones and lacks some. The repertoire consists of roughly 250,000 clones, with more than 65% occurring once and the leading ten covering 0.053%.

V is TRBV4-1 and J is TRBJ2-5; 9 positions agree with TRBD2. What was sequenced was naive CD4+ T cells from blood. The source of this sequence is a man aged 25-45 years in good health. CDR3 DNA sequence: TGCGCCAGCAGCCAAGATATCATGCTAGCGGGAAGGGAGACCCAGTACTTC. As protein: CASSQDIMLAGRETQYF.